The clone carrying this TCR beta chain has a count of ten or more. What it recognizes is unknown. The data stem from a study of T cells in Graves' hyperthyroidism and ophthalmopathy. The wider study: Peripheral blood was secured at the point of initial diagnosis, before any treatment.

CDR3 length: 19 residues. Germline trimming cut 2 bases from V and 0 bases from J; bases unmatched to any gene: 8. CDR1 is SGHVS and CDR2 is FQNEAQ in the germline V gene. The TCR beta CDR3 regions underwent amplification using RNA transcripts as the source. Initially, a first-round RT-PCR of the TCR CDR3 employed the HTBI primer set. Each CDR3 protein gets one entry after TCRdb re-called the multiplex PCR reads with MiXCR. The table records about 96,000 distinct CDR3 sequences, about half of them present only once. Approximately 10 ml of fresh peripheral blood supplied the PBMCs. General study results and limits: Most thyroid clonotypes with frequency above 0.001 were detected in blood. Model predictions of ophthalmopathy came a median about six months before onset.

The sample taken for sequencing was blood. The chain is built from TRBV7-8 and TRBJ2-6, with TRBD2 identical over 9 bases. This TCR came from a woman in her thirties or forties with Graves' hyperthyroidism. The CDR3 sequence is CASSLLAGATASGANVLTF. CDR3 sequence (DNA): TGTGCCAGCAGCTTATTAGCGGGGGCAACCGCCTCTGGGGCCAACGTCCTGACTTTC.